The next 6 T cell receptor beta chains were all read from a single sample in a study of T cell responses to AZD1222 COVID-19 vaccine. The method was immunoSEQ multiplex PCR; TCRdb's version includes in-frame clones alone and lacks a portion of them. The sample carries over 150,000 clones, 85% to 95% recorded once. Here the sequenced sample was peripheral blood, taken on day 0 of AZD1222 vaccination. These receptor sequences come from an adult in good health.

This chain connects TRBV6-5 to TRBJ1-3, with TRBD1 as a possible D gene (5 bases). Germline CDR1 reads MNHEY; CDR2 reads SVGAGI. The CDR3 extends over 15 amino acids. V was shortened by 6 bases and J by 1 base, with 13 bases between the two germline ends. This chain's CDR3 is CASSPSGGSGNTIYF. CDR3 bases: TGTGCCAGCAGCCCGTCGGGGGGATCTGGAAACACCATATATTTT.

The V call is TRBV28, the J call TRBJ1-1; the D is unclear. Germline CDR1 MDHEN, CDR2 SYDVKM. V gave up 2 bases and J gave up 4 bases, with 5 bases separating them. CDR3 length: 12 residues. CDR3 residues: CASSLGSTEAFF. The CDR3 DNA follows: TGTGCCAGCAGTTTAGGGAGCACTGAAGCTTTCTTT.

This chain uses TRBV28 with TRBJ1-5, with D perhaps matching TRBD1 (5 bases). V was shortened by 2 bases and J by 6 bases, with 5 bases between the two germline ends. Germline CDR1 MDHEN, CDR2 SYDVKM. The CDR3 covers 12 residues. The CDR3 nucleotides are TGTGCCAGCAGTTTAGGGGGTCAGCCCCAGCATTTT. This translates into CASSLGGQPQHF.

The CDR3 DNA reads TGTGCCAGCAGTGAGAAGGGGGCGTATGCCGGGGAGCTGTTTTTT. Protein: CASSEKGAYAGELFF. The genes are TRBV25-1 and TRBJ2-2; 7 bases agree with TRBD1. There are 15 residues in the CDR3. V was clipped by 3 bases and J by 6 bases; unmatched bases: 7. Germline V CDR1 and CDR2: MGHDK, SYGVNS.

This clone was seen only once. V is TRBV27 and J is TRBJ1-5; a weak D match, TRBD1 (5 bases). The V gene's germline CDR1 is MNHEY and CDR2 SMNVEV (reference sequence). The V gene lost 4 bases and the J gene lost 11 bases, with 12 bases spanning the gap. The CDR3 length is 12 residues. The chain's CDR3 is CASSSLGEAQHF. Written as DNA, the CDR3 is TGTGCCAGCAGTTCCCTGGGGGAGGCCCAGCATTTT.

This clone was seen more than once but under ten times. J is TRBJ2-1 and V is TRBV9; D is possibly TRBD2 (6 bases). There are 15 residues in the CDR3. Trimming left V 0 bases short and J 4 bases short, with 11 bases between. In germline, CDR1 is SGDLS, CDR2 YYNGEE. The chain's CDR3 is CASSVAAGTYNEQFF. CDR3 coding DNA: TGTGCCAGCAGCGTAGCGGCAGGGACTTACAATGAGCAGTTCTTC.